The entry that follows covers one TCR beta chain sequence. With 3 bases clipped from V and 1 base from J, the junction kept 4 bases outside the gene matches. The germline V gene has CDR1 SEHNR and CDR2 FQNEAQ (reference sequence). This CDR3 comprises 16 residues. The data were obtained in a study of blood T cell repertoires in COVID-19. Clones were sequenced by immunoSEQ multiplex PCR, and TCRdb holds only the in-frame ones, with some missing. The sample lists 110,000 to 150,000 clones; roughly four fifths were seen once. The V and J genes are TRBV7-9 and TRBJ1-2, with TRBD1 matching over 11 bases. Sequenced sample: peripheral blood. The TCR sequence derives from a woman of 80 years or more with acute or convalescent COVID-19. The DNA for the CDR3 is TGTGCCAGCAGCTTTGACGGGACAGGGGGTAACTATGGCTACACCTTC. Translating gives CASSFDGTGGNYGYTF.